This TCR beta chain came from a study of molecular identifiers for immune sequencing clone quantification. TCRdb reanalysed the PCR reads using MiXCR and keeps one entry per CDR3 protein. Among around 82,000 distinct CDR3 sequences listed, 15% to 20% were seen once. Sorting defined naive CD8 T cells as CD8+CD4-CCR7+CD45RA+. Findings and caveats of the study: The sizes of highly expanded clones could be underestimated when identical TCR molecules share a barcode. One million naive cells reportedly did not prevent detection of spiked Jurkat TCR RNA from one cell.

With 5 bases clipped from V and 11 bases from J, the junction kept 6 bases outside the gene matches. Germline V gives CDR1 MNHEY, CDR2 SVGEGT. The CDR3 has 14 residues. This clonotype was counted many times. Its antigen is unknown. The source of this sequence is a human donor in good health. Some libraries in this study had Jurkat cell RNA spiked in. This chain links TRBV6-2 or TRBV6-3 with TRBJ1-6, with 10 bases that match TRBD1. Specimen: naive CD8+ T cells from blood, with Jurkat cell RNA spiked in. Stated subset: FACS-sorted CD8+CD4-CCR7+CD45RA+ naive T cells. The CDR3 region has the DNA TGTGCCAGCAGTCCGGGACAGGGGTCCGCACCCCTCCACTTT. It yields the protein CASSPGQGSAPLHF.